The present T cell receptor beta chain was sequenced within a study of blood T cell repertoires in COVID-19 (dated by TCRdb to the early 2020s). With respect to the entire study: Samples from collaborators originated in the United States, Italy and Spain and spanned both the acute and convalescent phases of COVID-19. The material from the prospective study consisted of cDNA or gDNA derived from T cells, B-cell-depleted T cells, or PBMCs. The dataset comprised deeply sampled blood TCRbeta repertoires from subjects exposed to, actively infected with, or recovered from COVID-19. The repertoires were released in a freely available public database meant as a resource for research on the immune response to SARS-CoV-2. Samples came from the ongoing ImmuneRACE study (first 160 participants) plus 1,254 subjects from 6 global collaborators. Sample metadata almost always included a de-identified subject ID, COVID-19 status, age in years and sex. HLA class I and class II types, where available, came from metadata supplied by the sample provider rather than from assay-based typing. Overall study outcomes, separate from this receptor: Clinical and demographic metadata were provided uncurated, with the amount varying by source and participant.

The CDR3 covers 15 residues, taking in both the cysteine and the phenylalanine. Of the read, only the CDR3 DNA is kept; its 45 bases are in frame from base 1. Taken from the germline V gene (reference sequence), the CDR1 and CDR2 loops are MNHEY and SMNVEV. V trim: 5 bases; J trim: 3 bases; unmatched bases: 6. Details on this clone: Its antigen target is currently unknown. The record has no base qualities; no much larger clone is one base away.

TCRbeta CDR3 regions were amplified from genomic DNA by means of the immunoSEQ Assay, a bias-controlled multiplex PCR. The source study handled its data this way. Nucleated cell counts per sample were estimated from amplification of reference gene primers within the assay. To quantify the absolute abundance of each unique TCRbeta CDR3 rearrangement, sequence reads were collapsed and filtered. For each sample, productive Simpson clonality was calculated as the square root of Simpson's diversity index across productive rearrangements. In its TCRdb copy, this immuneACCESS table keeps in-frame sequences only and misses some clones. Where compared with another copy, unresolved V genes explain less than half of these, and the others have no known cause. The V and J calls and clone size come from that table; D and trimming were worked out from the DNA. Within this sample are around 210,000 clones, with roughly nine tenths of them counted one time only. Of the sample, 0.7% to 0.85% is held by the ten largest clones.

The collaborating institutions used their own protocols to collect whole blood in K2EDTA tubes. For TCRbeta analysis, collaborators shipped samples in one of three forms: frozen whole blood, isolated PBMCs, or DNA extracted from either of those sample types. Recombination joined TRBV27 with TRBJ2-3; the central 9 bases match TRBD2. The sequence was collected from a woman in her seventies with acute or convalescent COVID-19. The sequenced sample was peripheral blood. The CDR3 here reads CASSLETSGTDTQYF. DNA sequence: TGTGCCAGCAGTCTAGAGACTAGCGGAACAGATACGCAGTATTTT.